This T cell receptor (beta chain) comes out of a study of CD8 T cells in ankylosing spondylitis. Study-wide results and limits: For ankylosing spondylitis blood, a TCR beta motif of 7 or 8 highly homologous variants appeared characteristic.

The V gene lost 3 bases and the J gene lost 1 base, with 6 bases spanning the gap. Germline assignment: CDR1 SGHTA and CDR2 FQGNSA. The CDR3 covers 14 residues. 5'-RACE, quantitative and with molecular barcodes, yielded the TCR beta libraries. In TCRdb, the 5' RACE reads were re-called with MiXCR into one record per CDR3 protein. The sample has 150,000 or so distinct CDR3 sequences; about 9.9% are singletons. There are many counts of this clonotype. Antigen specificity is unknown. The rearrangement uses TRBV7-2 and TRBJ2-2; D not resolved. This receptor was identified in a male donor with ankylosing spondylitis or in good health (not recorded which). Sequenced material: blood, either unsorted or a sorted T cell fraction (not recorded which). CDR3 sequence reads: CASSLAVNTGELFF. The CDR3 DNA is TGTGCCAGCAGCTTGGCAGTGAACACCGGGGAGCTGTTTTTT.